This record looks at one TCR beta chain sequence and its context. The sample originates from a study of T-cell reconstitution after alpha-beta-depleted transplantation in children. This sample's TCRbeta library carried unique molecular identifier barcodes. In TCRdb, the PCR reads were re-called with MiXCR into one record per CDR3 protein. Counted here are approximately 350,000 distinct CDR3 sequences, around a tenth occurring once; the ten biggest clones make up around 2.4%. Sample: PBMCs from the stem cell graft donor, taken from the stem cell graft. The sequence came from a human donor who donated a stem cell graft to a child with acute lymphoblastic leukemia.

The CDR3 DNA is TGTGCCAGCAGCGCCGGGAGGGGCTACACCTTC. The encoded protein is CASSAGRGYTF. The chain has TRBV7-9 and TRBJ1-2; D gene uncertain. Germline loops: CDR1 SEHNR, CDR2 FQNEAQ (reference sequence). The length of the CDR3 is 11 residues. The V end lost 5 bases, the J end lost 8 bases, and 9 bases lay between the germline ends.